The TCR beta chain described here comes from a study of shared clonotypes between healthy human individuals. Study results and caveats: Between a handful of donors, naive CD4 clonotypes were shared at a level of around 5.2%.

Of note for this clone: Its matching antigen is unknown.

CD45RO-negative, CCR7-selected cells formed the naive CD8 fraction, which excluded terminally differentiated effector memory CD45RA+ cells. Germline CDR1 reads MNHNY; CDR2 reads SVGAGI (reference sequence). V shed 7 bases and J 1 base; nucleotides not matched to a gene: 10. The CDR3 contains 16 residues. Per the original methods: As immunoSEQ supplied junction-only sequences (without quality scores), filtering differed. The protocol was immunoSEQ multiplex PCR, while the TCRdb copy is restricted to in-frame clones and leaves out a portion. That table is the source of V, J and clone size, and D and trimming were worked out from the DNA. The sample lists some 1,900,000 clones; approximately 94% were seen once.

The material sequenced was naive CD8+ T cells sorted from blood. This clonotype was obtained from a young man in good health. This chain joins TRBV6-6 and TRBJ1-1; 9 bases agree with TRBD1. The DNA of the CDR3 is TGTGCCAGCACCCCCGACAGGGGGAAAAAGAACACTGAAGCTTTCTTT. It translates to CASTPDRGKKNTEAFF.